Below, 25 T cell receptor beta chains from the same sample are listed, as sequenced in a study of response to subunit inactivated influenza vaccine. TCRdb reprocessed the RT-PCR reads with MiXCR, giving one entry per CDR3 protein. The repertoire includes about 580,000 distinct CDR3 sequences, around 15% of them detected once, and 11% sits in the top ten. The sample here was PBMCs from blood, taken 12 days after vaccination. Source of these receptors: a man aged 50-59 years who received an inactivated influenza vaccine.

The CDR3 sequence: CASSENREEAFF. DNA of the CDR3: TGTGCCAGCAGTGAAAATAGGGAGGAAGCTTTCTTT. The chain joins TRBV6-1 to TRBJ1-1; no firm D call. Germline V gene data show CDR1 as MNHNS and CDR2 as SASEGT. Between the trimmed V and J ends, which lost 2 bases and 8 bases, there was a span of 9 bases. CDR3 size: 12 residues.

The chain recombines TRBV15 with TRBJ2-1, with 8 bases that match TRBD2. With 0 bases clipped from V and 2 bases from J, the junction kept 6 bases outside the gene matches. CDR3 length: 17 amino acids. Germline V CDR1 and CDR2: LNHNV, YYDKDF (reference sequence). CDR3 nucleotide sequence: TGTGCCACCAGCAGAGATTACAGCGGGAGTGCCTACAATGAGCAGTTCTTC. It specifies CATSRDYSGSAYNEQFF.

This clonotype was seen only a few times. The CDR3, as DNA: TGTGCCAGCAGCCCCTCCGGTGGGGATCCCCAAGAGACCCAGTACTTC. This codes for CASSPSGGDPQETQYF. The chain is built from TRBV3-1 and TRBJ2-5; D unresolved. There are 16 residues in the CDR3. Trimming cost V 4 bases and J 1 base, with 16 bases left between them. CDR1 LGHDT and CDR2 YNNKEL come from the germline V gene (reference sequence).

This clonotype occurred many times. The chain joins TRBV4-1 to TRBJ2-7; 8 positions agree with TRBD1. From germline, CDR1 is MGHRA and CDR2 YSYEKL. After removal of 4 bases from V and 4 bases from J, the junction contained 15 bases not matched to a gene. The CDR3 has 17 residues. CDR3 sequence: CASSLLPGPGQAYEQYF. The CDR3 nucleotides are TGCGCCAGCAGCCTACTACCGGGCCCGGGACAGGCTTACGAGCAGTACTTC.

There are a few counts of this clonotype. The J gene is TRBJ2-3, the V gene TRBV6-1; TRBD1 agrees at 7 bases. CDR1 and CDR2 from the germline V gene are MNHNS and SASEGT. The length of the CDR3 is 14 residues. Trimming cost V 4 bases and J 8 bases; bases outside gene matches: 9. CDR3 sequence (DNA): TGTGCCAGCAGTGGGGACCAAACAGGGGTTACGCAGTATTTT. It encodes CASSGDQTGVTQYF.

J is TRBJ2-7 and V is TRBV21-1; the table names TRBD2, a call not compared with the DNA. TRBV21-1 is flagged as a pseudogene. This CDR3 comprises 14 residues. For the CDR3, the DNA is TGTGCCAGCAGCAAGATAACTAGCAGCTACGAGCAGTACTTC. As protein: CASSKITSSYEQYF.

This chain links TRBV7-8 with TRBJ2-3, with D possibly matching TRBD2 (7 bases). Trimming took 4 bases from V and 6 from J, leaving 20 bases between them. CDR1 and CDR2 (germline): SGHVS, FQNEAQ. This CDR3 comprises 16 residues. The CDR3 spells CASSSPGTGRGDTQYF. CDR3 DNA: TGTGCCAGCAGCTCGCCCGGGACTGGGAGGGGGGATACGCAGTATTTT.

In nucleotides, the CDR3 is TGTGCCAGCAGCTTAAGATTGGGGACAGCGAACACCGGGGAGCTGTTTTTT. Protein sequence: CASSLRLGTANTGELFF. The chain has TRBV7-3 and TRBJ2-2, with 7 bases identical to TRBD1. CDR3 length: 17 amino acids. The V gene end was trimmed by 1 base and the J gene end by 0 bases; junction bases not matched to a gene: 5. CDR1 and CDR2 (germline): SGHTA, FQGTGA.

The chain couples TRBV6-5 to TRBJ2-2; 9 bases line up with TRBD1. J gave up 4 bases and V 0 bases, and 6 bases lay outside the gene matches. This CDR3 is built from 17 residues. Germline V CDR1 and CDR2: MNHEY, SVGAGI. The CDR3 nucleotides are TGTGCCAGCAGTTACTCGAACAGGGGGCTGGTCACCGGGGAGCTGTTTTTT. The encoded protein is CASSYSNRGLVTGELFF.

V and J are TRBV20-1 and TRBJ1-2; D uncertain. The CDR3 has 13 residues. Looked up from germline, CDR1 is DFQATT and CDR2 is SNEGSKA (reference sequence). Trimming left V 6 bases short and J 7 bases short, with 18 bases between. The CDR3 loop is CSAEIEPSGGYTF. As DNA, the CDR3 is TGCAGTGCCGAAATAGAGCCTTCCGGTGGCTACACCTTC.

This clonotype was seen at least ten times. The chain joins TRBV28 to TRBJ2-7; possibly TRBD2 for D (6 bases). The V end lost 7 bases, the J end lost 4 bases, and 17 bases lay between the germline ends. CDR1 is MDHEN, CDR2 SYDVKM, per germline. The CDR3 extends over 14 amino acids. The CDR3 coding sequence is TGTGCCAGCAACGTACCGGGACTTTCATACGAGCAGTACTTC. Protein sequence: CASNVPGLSYEQYF. The variable domain in full, completed from reference TRBV28 and TRBJ2-7, reads DVKVTQSSRYLVKRTGEKVFLECVQDMDHENMFWYRQDPGLGLRLIYFSYDVKMKEKGDIPEGYSVSREKKERFSLILESASTNQTSMYLCASNVPGLSYEQYFGPGTRLTVT.

CDR3 coding DNA: TGTGCCAGCGTCTCCGGGACACGCTACGAGCAGTACTTC. The encoded protein is CASVSGTRYEQYF. This rearrangement joins TRBV28 to TRBJ2-7; D perhaps matches TRBD1 (6 bases). V lost 8 bases and J lost 3, with 14 bases in between. CDR1 is MDHEN, CDR2 SYDVKM, per germline. CDR3 length: 13 amino acids.

This clonotype was detected ten times or more. The chain combines TRBV27 with TRBJ2-7, with D tentatively TRBD1 or TRBD2 (5 bases each). The CDR3 consists of 16 residues. Germline V gene lookup returns CDR1 MNHEY and CDR2 SMNVEV (reference sequence). V was cut by 1 base and J by 7 bases, with 20 bases left in between. CDR3 sequence reads: CASSLLFGTAAREQYF. CDR3 DNA sequence: TGTGCCAGCAGTTTATTGTTTGGGACCGCCGCGAGGGAGCAGTACTTC.

This clonotype was seen only a few times. The chain uses TRBV6-2 or TRBV6-3 and TRBJ2-7; 7 bases map to TRBD2. The CDR3 totals 15 residues. Losses at the gene ends were 6 bases for V and 3 bases for J; bases not matched to a gene: 11. Germline V gene data show CDR1 as MNHEY and CDR2 as SVGEGT. The CDR3 region has the DNA TGTGCCAGCAGCCCTAAACCGGGAGGACACTACGAGCAGTACTTC. It yields the protein CASSPKPGGHYEQYF.

This clonotype was picked up a small number of times. The chain joins TRBV4-1 to TRBJ2-3; TRBD2 matches 7 bases. The J segment lost 2 bases and the V segment lost 2 bases, leaving 4 bases of the junction unmatched. Germline CDR1 MGHRA, CDR2 YSYEKL. This CDR3 is built from 15 residues. The CDR3 DNA is TGCGCCAGCAGCCAAATGGGAGGGCCCACAGATACGCAGTATTTT. Protein sequence: CASSQMGGPTDTQYF.

The CDR3 is CSASLLAGGRVTDTQYF. DNA of the CDR3: TGCAGTGCTAGTTTACTAGCGGGGGGCCGTGTCACAGATACGCAGTATTTT. The V and J genes are TRBV20-1 and TRBJ2-3, with 12 bases matching TRBD2. Germline-derived CDR1 and CDR2 are DFQATT and SNEGSKA (reference sequence). This CDR3 contains 17 residues. V was pared by 3 bases and J by 2 bases, with 9 bases of the junction left unmatched.

The sample holds a few counts of this clonotype. The chain is built from TRBV20-1 and TRBJ1-6; 8 bases align to TRBD1. CDR1 is DFQATT and CDR2 is SNEGSKA in the germline V gene (reference sequence). The CDR3 totals 15 residues. The V and J ends lost 3 bases and 6 bases, in that order; junction bases with no gene match: 7. The DNA for the CDR3 is TGCAGTGCTAGGGACAGGGTTATTGGTAATTCACCCCTCCACTTT. As protein: CSARDRVIGNSPLHF.

The gene calls are TRBV6-1 and TRBJ2-1; TRBD2 matches 8 bases. Germline CDR1 MNHNS, CDR2 SASEGT. The CDR3 covers 15 residues. V trimming: 6 bases; J trimming: 4 bases; junction bases outside the gene matches: 8. Here the CDR3 DNA reads TGTGCCAGCAGACTCCCCGGGGGGGGGTACAATGAGCAGTTCTTC. It codes for CASRLPGGGYNEQFF.

The CDR3 region has the DNA TGTGCTGCCGGGACAGAGATGGGCATTCAGTACTTC. Its protein product is CAAGTEMGIQYF. The V gene is TRBV25-1, the J gene TRBJ2-4; 7 bases map to TRBD1. Per the germline V gene, CDR1 is MGHDK and CDR2 is SYGVNS. This CDR3 has 12 residues.

CDR3 residues: CASSLAGAAKTQYF. CDR3 bases: TGTGCCAGCAGCTTAGCGGGAGCGGCGAAGACCCAGTACTTC. The V gene is TRBV7-2, the J gene TRBJ2-5; a weak D match, TRBD2 (5 bases). V was cut by 0 bases and J by 6 bases, with 11 bases left in between. The CDR3 length is 14 residues. Germline V gene data show CDR1 as SGHTA and CDR2 as FQGNSA.

This clonotype was counted a few times. V gene TRBV7-6 combines with J gene TRBJ2-1; D is undetermined. V was pared by 2 bases and J by 0 bases, with 8 bases between. This CDR3 has 15 amino acids. Germline V gives CDR1 SGHVS, CDR2 FNYEAQ. CDR3 bases: TGTGCCAGCAGCTTACCGGGTCCCTCCTACAATGAGCAGTTCTTC. This sequence encodes CASSLPGPSYNEQFF.

The V and J genes are TRBV5-6 and TRBJ1-1; D unclear. From germline, CDR1 is SGHDT and CDR2 YYEEEE. The CDR3 loop spans 14 amino acids. Trimming shortened V by 3 bases and J by 3 bases, and 12 bases separated the two germline ends. The CDR3 DNA is TGTGCCAGCAGCTCCCCTCGGAGGGACACTGAAGCTTTCTTT. It codes for CASSSPRRDTEAFF.

There are a few counts of this clonotype. The V and J genes are TRBV30 and TRBJ1-5; 9 positions match TRBD1. Germline loops: CDR1 GTSNPN, CDR2 SVGIG (reference sequence). The trim removed 2 bases at V and 2 bases at J, leaving 10 bases unmatched. CDR3 length equals 17 residues. This CDR3 reads CAWSKGTGLGGNQPQHF. CDR3 nucleotides: TGTGCCTGGAGTAAGGGGACAGGGTTGGGGGGCAATCAGCCCCAGCATTTT. The full variable domain, its missing parts supplied by reference TRBV30 and TRBJ1-5, is SQTIHQWPATLVQPVGSPLSLECTVEGTSNPNLYWYRQAAGRGLQLLFYSVGIGQISSEVPQNLSASRPQDRQFILSSKKLLLSDSGFYLCAWSKGTGLGGNQPQHFGDGTRLSIL.

This clonotype showed up just a few times. The chain has TRBV5-1 and TRBJ1-2, with 9 bases lining up with TRBD1. The length of the CDR3 is 15 residues. Germline V gives CDR1 SGHRS, CDR2 YFSETQ. V trimming: 1 base; J trimming: 2 bases; junction bases outside the gene matches: 3. CDR3 coding DNA: TGCGCCAGCAGCTTGACAGGGGGCAGAAACTATGGCTACACCTTC. Protein sequence: CASSLTGGRNYGYTF. The variable domain in full, with the rest retrieved from reference TRBV5-1 and TRBJ1-2, is KAGVTQTPRYLIKTRGQQVTLSCSPISGHRSVSWYQQTPGQGLQFLFEYFSETQRNKGNFPGRFSGRQFSNSRSEMNVSTLELGDSALYLCASSLTGGRNYGYTFGSGTRLTVV.

The chain couples TRBV6-2 or TRBV6-3 to TRBJ2-2; 8 bases are shared with TRBD2. CDR1 and CDR2 (germline): MNHEY, SVGEGT. Trimming took 7 bases from V and 4 from J; bases not matched to a gene: 11. The CDR3 extends over 16 amino acids. CDR3 sequence reads: CASTRPGTRGTGELFF. CDR3 in DNA: TGTGCCAGCACCCGCCCCGGGACTAGGGGCACCGGGGAGCTGTTTTTT.